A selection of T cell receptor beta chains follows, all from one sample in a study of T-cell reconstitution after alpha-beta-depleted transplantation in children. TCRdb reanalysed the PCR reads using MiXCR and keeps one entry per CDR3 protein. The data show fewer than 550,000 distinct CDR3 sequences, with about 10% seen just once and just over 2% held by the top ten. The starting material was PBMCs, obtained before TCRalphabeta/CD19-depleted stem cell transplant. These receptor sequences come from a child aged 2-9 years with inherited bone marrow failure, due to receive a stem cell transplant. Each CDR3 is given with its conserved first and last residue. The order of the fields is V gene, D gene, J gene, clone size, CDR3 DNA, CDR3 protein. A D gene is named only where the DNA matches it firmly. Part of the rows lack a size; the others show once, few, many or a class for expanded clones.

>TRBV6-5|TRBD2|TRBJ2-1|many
TGTGCCAGCAGTTACCCGGGACTAGCGGGCAATGAGCAGTTCTTC
CASSYPGLAGNEQFF
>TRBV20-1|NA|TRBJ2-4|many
TGCAGTGCAACAGGTCCGCCGGTGTCCAAAAACATTCAGTACTTC
CSATGPPVSKNIQYF
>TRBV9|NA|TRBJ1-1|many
TGTGCCAGCAGCCCCGGGTCGAACACTGAAGCTTTCTTT
CASSPGSNTEAFF
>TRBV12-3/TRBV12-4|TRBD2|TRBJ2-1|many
TGTGCCAGCAGCGGTCTAGCGGGAGTTTTCTACAATGAGCAGTTCTTC
CASSGLAGVFYNEQFF
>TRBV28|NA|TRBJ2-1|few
TGTGCCAGCAGTTTATTTTTCCCAAATGAGCAGTTCTTC
CASSLFFPNEQFF
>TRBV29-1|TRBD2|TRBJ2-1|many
TGCAGCGTCACACTAGCGGGAGAACTTGAGCAGTTCTTC
CSVTLAGELEQFF
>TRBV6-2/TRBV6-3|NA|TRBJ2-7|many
TGTGCCAGCAGGGACTACGAGCAGTACTTC
CASRDYEQYF
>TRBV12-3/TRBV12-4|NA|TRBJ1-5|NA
TGTGCCAGCCGATTCGGGACTGGTAGCAATCAGCCCCAGCATTTT
CASRFGTGSNQPQHF
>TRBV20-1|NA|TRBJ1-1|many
TGCAGTGCTAGTCCCCCTGCCGACACTGAAGCTTTCTTT
CSASPPADTEAFF
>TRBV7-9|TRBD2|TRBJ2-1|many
TGTGCCAGCAGCCGCGGGACAGGGGCGACAGGACTAGCGGGAAATTACAATGAGCAGTTCTTC
CASSRGTGATGLAGNYNEQFF
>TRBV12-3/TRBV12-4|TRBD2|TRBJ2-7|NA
TGTGCCAGCAGTTTAAGACTAGCGTCCGCCTACGAGCAGTACTTC
CASSLRLASAYEQYF